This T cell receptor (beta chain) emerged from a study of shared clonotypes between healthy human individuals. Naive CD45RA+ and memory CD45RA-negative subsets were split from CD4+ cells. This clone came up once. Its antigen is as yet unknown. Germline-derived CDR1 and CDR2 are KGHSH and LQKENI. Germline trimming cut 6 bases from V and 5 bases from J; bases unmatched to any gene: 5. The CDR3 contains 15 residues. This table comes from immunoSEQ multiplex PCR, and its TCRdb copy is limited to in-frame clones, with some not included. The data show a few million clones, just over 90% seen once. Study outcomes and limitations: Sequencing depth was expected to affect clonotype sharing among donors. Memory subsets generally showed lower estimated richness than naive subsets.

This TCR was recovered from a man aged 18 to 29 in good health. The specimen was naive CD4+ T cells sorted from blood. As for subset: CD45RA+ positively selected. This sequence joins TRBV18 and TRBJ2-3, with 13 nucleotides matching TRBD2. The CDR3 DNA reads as TGTGCCAGCTCCCCGGGACTAGCGGGGCTAGATACGCAGTATTTT. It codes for CASSPGLAGLDTQYF.